This T cell receptor (beta chain) derives from a study of T cells in Graves' hyperthyroidism and ophthalmopathy. Amplification of TCR beta CDR3 regions used RNA as the template. The primer set for the first-round RT-PCR of the TCR CDR3 was HTBI. MiXCR was run by TCRdb on the multiplex PCR reads, yielding one entry per CDR3 protein. The sample shows hundreds of thousands of distinct CDR3 sequences, about 38% of them seen only once. Roughly 9.1 ml of fresh peripheral blood supplied the PBMCs. Sample: blood. This TCR derives from a man aged 18-30 years with Graves' hyperthyroidism.

The CDR3 region is CASSQDKPAGDTEAFF. The CDR3 DNA reads TGTGCCAGCAGCCAGGATAAGCCCGCTGGGGACACTGAAGCTTTCTTT. This sequence joins TRBV9 and TRBJ1-1; D remains ambiguous. Germline-derived CDR1 and CDR2 are SGDLS and YYNGEE. CDR3 length: 16 residues. Trimming took 4 bases from V and 3 from J, leaving 19 bases between them.